Reported below is one T cell receptor (beta chain). Its antigen is undetermined. The CDR3 spans 13 residues. CDR1 is DFQATT and CDR2 is SNEGSKA in the germline V gene (reference sequence). Trimming at V came to 6 bases and at J to 5 bases, leaving 7 bases not matched to a gene. This record comes from a study of vaccination and CD4 T cells after COVID-19. The Oncomine TCR Beta short-read assay sequenced DNA from cultured CD4+ T cells. TCRdb independently ran MiXCR on the PCR reads; one entry per CDR3 protein. The sample contains about 18,000 distinct CDR3 sequences, 45% of which appear only once. The treatment: roughly ten-day PBMC culture with coronavirus spike peptide pools or control peptides (ViraFEST assay).

The sequence derives from a human donor who received a COVID-19 vaccine. This specimen was CD4+ T cells from blood, cultured in vitro, taken before SARS-CoV-2 vaccination. V and J are TRBV20-1 and TRBJ2-5; 9 positions agree with TRBD1. CDR3 residues: CSAEQGAGETQYF. CDR3 bases: TGCAGTGCGGAACAGGGGGCTGGGGAGACCCAGTACTTC.